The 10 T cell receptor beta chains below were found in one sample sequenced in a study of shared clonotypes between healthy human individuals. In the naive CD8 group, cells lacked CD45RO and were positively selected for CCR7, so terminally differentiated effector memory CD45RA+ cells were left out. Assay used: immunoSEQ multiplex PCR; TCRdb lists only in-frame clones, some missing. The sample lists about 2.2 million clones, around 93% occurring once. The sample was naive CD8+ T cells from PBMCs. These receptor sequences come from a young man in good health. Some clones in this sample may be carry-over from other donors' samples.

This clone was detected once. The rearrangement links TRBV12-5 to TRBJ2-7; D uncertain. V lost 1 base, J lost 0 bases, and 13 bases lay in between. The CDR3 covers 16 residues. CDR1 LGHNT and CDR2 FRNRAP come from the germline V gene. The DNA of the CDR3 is TGTGCTAGTGGTTTGGACAGTTATTCAGGCTCCTACGAGCAGTACTTC. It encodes CASGLDSYSGSYEQYF.

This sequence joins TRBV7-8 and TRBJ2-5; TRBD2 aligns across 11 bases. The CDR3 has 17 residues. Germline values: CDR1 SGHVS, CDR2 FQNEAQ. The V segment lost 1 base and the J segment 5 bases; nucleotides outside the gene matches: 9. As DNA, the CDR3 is TGTGCCAGCAGCTTAGTCCTTAGCGGGAGGGCCGGTGAGACCCAGTACTTC. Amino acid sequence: CASSLVLSGRAGETQYF.

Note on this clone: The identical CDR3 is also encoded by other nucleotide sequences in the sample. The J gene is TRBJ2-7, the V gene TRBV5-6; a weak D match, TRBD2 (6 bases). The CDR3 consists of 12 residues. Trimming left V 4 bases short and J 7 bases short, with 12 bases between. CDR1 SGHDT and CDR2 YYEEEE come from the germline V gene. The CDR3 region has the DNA TGTGCCAGCAGCGCGGGGACCAGAGAGCAGTACTTC. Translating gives CASSAGTREQYF.

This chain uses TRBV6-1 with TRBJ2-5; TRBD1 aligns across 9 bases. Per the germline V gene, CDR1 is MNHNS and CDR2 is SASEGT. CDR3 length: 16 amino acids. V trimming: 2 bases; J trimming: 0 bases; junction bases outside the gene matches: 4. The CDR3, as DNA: TGTGCCAGCAGTGAATTGGGGACAGGGTACCAAGAGACCCAGTACTTC. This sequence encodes CASSELGTGYQETQYF.

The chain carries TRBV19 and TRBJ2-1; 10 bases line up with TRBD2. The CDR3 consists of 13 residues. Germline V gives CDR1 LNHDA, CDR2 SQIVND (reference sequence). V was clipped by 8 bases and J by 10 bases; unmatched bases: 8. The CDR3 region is CASSPGLATEQFF. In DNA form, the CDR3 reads TGTGCCAGTTCACCGGGACTAGCGACGGAGCAGTTCTTC.

CDR3 bases: TGTGCCAGCCGTATAGATCTTAGGGGGGAAAACACCATATATTTT. Protein product: CASRIDLRGENTIYF. The rearrangement links TRBV28 to TRBJ1-3; maybe TRBD1 (6 bases). In germline, CDR1 is MDHEN, CDR2 SYDVKM. Between the trimmed V and J ends, which lost 8 bases and 6 bases, there was a span of 20 bases. The CDR3 spans 15 residues.

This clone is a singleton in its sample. The CDR3 loop reads CASSSRDLQDTQYF. The DNA for the CDR3 is TGTGCCAGCAGCTCCCGGGACCTACAAGATACGCAGTATTTT. This chain links TRBV7-9 with TRBJ2-3; D assignment may be TRBD1 or TRBD2 (5 bases each). The V gene lost 4 bases and the J gene lost 5 bases, with 13 bases spanning the gap. Per the germline V gene, CDR1 is SEHNR and CDR2 is FQNEAQ (reference sequence). This CDR3 comprises 14 residues.

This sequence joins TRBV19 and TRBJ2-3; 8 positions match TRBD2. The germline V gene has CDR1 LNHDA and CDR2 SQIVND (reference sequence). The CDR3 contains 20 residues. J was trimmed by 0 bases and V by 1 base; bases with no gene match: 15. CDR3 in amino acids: CASSIGGLADDFPSTDTQYF. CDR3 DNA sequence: TGTGCCAGTAGTATAGGTGGACTAGCAGACGATTTCCCTAGCACAGATACGCAGTATTTT. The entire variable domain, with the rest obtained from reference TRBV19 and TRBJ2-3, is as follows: DGGITQSPKYLFRKEGQNVTLSCEQNLNHDAMYWYRQDPGQGLRLIYYSQIVNDFQKGDIAEGYSVSREKKESFPLTVTSAQKNPTAFYLCASSIGGLADDFPSTDTQYFGPGTRLTVL.

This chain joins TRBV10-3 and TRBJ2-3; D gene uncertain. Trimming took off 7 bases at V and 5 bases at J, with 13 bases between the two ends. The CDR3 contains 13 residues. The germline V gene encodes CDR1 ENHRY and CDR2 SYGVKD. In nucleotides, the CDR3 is TGTGCCATCACCAAGACCGGTCAAGATACGCAGTATTTT. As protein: CAITKTGQDTQYF.

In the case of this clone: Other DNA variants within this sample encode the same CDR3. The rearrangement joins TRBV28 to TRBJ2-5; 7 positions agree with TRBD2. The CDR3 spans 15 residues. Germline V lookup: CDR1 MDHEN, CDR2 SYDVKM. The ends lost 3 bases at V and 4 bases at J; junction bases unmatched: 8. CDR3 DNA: TGTGCCAGCAGTTTGCTCGCGGGAGTGGGAGAGACCCAGTACTTC. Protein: CASSLLAGVGETQYF.